These 2 T cell receptor beta chains were all obtained from the same sample, sequenced in a study of breast tumors, draining lymph nodes, adjacent tissues. Axillary draining lymph nodes of breast cancer patients supplied the node samples. A single record per CDR3 protein comes from TCRdb applying MiXCR to the multiplex PCR reads. The sample consists of under 250,000 distinct CDR3 sequences, 32% of them appearing once. The sequenced sample consisted of axillary lymph node tissue. These receptor sequences come from a female donor with breast cancer. Some clones in this sample may be carry-over from other donors' samples.

This clonotype was picked up many times. This sequence joins TRBV12-3 or TRBV12-4 and TRBJ2-1; 7 nucleotides align to TRBD2. The CDR3 consists of 15 residues. The trim removed 3 bases at V and 2 bases at J, leaving 4 bases unmatched. The DNA of the CDR3 is TGTGCCAGCAGTTTGGGCGGGAGCGCCTACAATGAGCAGTTCTTC. This sequence encodes CASSLGGSAYNEQFF.

This clonotype was seen repeatedly, ten times or more. This rearrangement joins TRBV6-4 to TRBJ2-1; D gene uncertain. The CDR3 is 12 amino acids. Trimming took 0 bases from V and 13 from J, leaving 10 bases between them. Germline lookup yields CDR1 MRHNA and CDR2 SNTAGT. Written as DNA, the CDR3 is TGTGCCAGCAGTGACTCCTCAATGAGACAGTTCTTC. It translates to CASSDSSMRQFF.